One sample yielded the 30 T cell receptor beta chains listed below, sequenced in a study of CD8+CD57+ T cells in acquired aplastic anemia. Genomic DNA provided the template from which TCR beta VDJ and CDR3 profiles were obtained. Each CDR3 protein is one row after TCRdb ran MiXCR on the reads. The sample carries about 160,000 distinct CDR3 sequences, 48% recorded once. The sequenced patients had an expansion of CD8+CD57+ cells seen by flow cytometry. The sample consisted of sorted CD4+, CD8+, or CD8+CD57+ T cells (not recorded which) from PBMCs. The receptors were sampled from a human donor with aplastic anemia.

The table lists this clonotype with a few counts. V and J are TRBV29-1 and TRBJ2-7; 10 bases match TRBD1. The CDR3 is made up of 13 amino acids. Germline loops: CDR1 SQVTM, CDR2 ANQGSEA. J lost 4 bases, V lost 3 bases, and 3 bases had no gene match. In DNA form, the CDR3 reads TGCAGCGTTGAGACAGGGGGCGCTTACGAGCAGTACTTC. Its translation: CSVETGGAYEQYF.

This chain connects TRBV19 to TRBJ1-5; maybe TRBD1 (5 bases). Trimming took 6 bases from V and 1 from J, leaving 13 bases between them. CDR1 LNHDA and CDR2 SQIVND come from the germline V gene (reference sequence). The CDR3 extends over 15 amino acids. CDR3 loop: CASSALRDSNQPQHF. The CDR3 bases are TGTGCCAGTAGCGCCCTAAGGGACAGCAATCAGCCCCAGCATTTT.

On this clonotype itself: A much more abundant neighbour one base away suggests this may be a read error. The chain is built from TRBV5-5 and TRBJ2-5; TRBD1 agrees at 8 bases. After removal of 3 bases from V and 11 bases from J, the junction contained 15 bases not matched to a gene. Germline CDR1 reads SGHKS; CDR2 reads YYEKEE (reference sequence). This CDR3 has 15 amino acids. In DNA, the CDR3 is TGTGCCAGCAGCTCCGGGACAGGTGCATCCTACAAGCAGTACTTC. Its protein product is CASSSGTGASYKQYF.

The chain uses TRBV4-3 and TRBJ1-1, with D possibly matching TRBD1 (6 bases). The CDR3 is 13 residues long. V shed 6 bases and J shed 5 bases, with 13 bases lying between them. Germline loops: CDR1 LGHNA, CDR2 YSLEER. Here the CDR3 DNA reads TGCGCCAGCAGGTACAGGGTATTAACTGAAGCTTTCTTT. As protein: CASRYRVLTEAFF.

This chain links TRBV5-1 with TRBJ2-2, with 9 positions matching TRBD1. This CDR3 is built from 16 residues. Germline lookup yields CDR1 SGHRS and CDR2 YFSETQ. The ends lost 2 bases at V and 5 bases at J; junction bases unmatched: 7. CDR3 nucleotides: TGCGCCAGCAGCTTCCGACAGGGGGTTCGGACCGGGGAGCTGTTTTTT. The encoded protein is CASSFRQGVRTGELFF.

About this clonotype: A much larger clone is a single base away; this may be a read error. J is TRBJ2-7 and V is TRBV11-3; TRBD2 matches at 8 bases. CDR1 SGHNT and CDR2 YENEEA come from the germline V gene. There are 13 residues in the CDR3. V lost 1 base and J lost 9; bases outside the gene matches: 5. The CDR3, as DNA: TGTGCCAGCAGCTTAGGGACTAGCATGGTGCAGTACGTC. Translation: CASSLGTSMVQYV.

The table lists this clonotype with many counts. The chain is built from TRBV5-1 and TRBJ2-1; 10 bases align to TRBD1. The CDR3 has 16 amino acids. Trimming took 4 bases from V and 5 from J; bases not matched to a gene: 9. Germline assignment: CDR1 SGHRS and CDR2 YFSETQ. The DNA for the CDR3 is TGCGCCAGCAGCGGTTTGGGGACAGGGGCCGACAATGAGCAGTTCTTC. This translates into CASSGLGTGADNEQFF.

The rearrangement joins TRBV20-1 to TRBJ1-5; no clear D. With 4 bases removed from V and 8 bases from J, the gap between germline ends came to 15 bases. Germline V gene data show CDR1 as DFQATT and CDR2 as SNEGSKA (reference sequence). The CDR3 has 13 amino acids. The CDR3 is CSANSEGAKPQHF. Written as DNA, the CDR3 is TGCAGTGCTAACAGTGAGGGAGCGAAGCCCCAGCATTTT.

This clonotype was counted many times. The chain carries TRBV11-2 and TRBJ2-5; 9 positions agree with TRBD1. CDR1 and CDR2 from the germline V gene are SGHAT and FQNNGV. Unmatched junction bases numbered 2, after V lost 1 base and J lost 2 bases. This CDR3 spans 15 amino acids. The CDR3 loop is CASSLGGTGQETQYF. The CDR3 nucleotides are TGTGCCAGCAGCTTAGGGGGGACAGGGCAAGAGACCCAGTACTTC.

This clonotype was detected many times. J is TRBJ2-1 and V is TRBV9; the match to TRBD1 covers 9 bases. Germline V lookup: CDR1 SGDLS, CDR2 YYNGEE. The V and J ends lost 0 bases and 7 bases, in that order; junction bases with no gene match: 2. CDR3 length equals 14 residues. CDR3 residues: CASSVGQGGNEQFF. The CDR3 DNA reads TGTGCCAGCAGCGTAGGACAGGGGGGTAATGAGCAGTTCTTC.

This clonotype was found many times. The V call is TRBV20-1, the J call TRBJ2-1; perhaps TRBD2 as D (7 bases). The CDR3 totals 15 residues. Germline CDR1 is DFQATT and CDR2 is SNEGSKA (reference sequence). Between the trimmed V and J ends, which lost 6 bases and 5 bases, there was a span of 20 bases. CDR3 DNA: TGCAGTGCACCGAGGGAGGGGGAGGCCCACAATGAGCAGTTCTTC. Its translation is CSAPREGEAHNEQFF.

This clonotype has at least ten counts. The rearrangement uses TRBV24-1 and TRBJ2-2, with 7 bases aligning to TRBD1. V was clipped by 4 bases and J by 0 bases; unmatched bases: 7. Germline V gene lookup returns CDR1 KGHDR and CDR2 SFDVKD. This CDR3 contains 17 residues. CDR3 bases: TGTGCCACCAGTGACCTCGGGACAGAATCGAACACCGGGGAGCTGTTTTTT. Translated: CATSDLGTESNTGELFF.

This clonotype was counted many times. The J gene is TRBJ2-7, the V gene TRBV7-2, with D possibly being TRBD2 (6 bases). Per the germline V gene, CDR1 is SGHTA and CDR2 is FQGNSA. Deletions cut 1 base from V and 0 bases from J, with 10 bases between. The CDR3 runs 15 residues. CDR3 DNA: TGTGCCAGCAGCTTAGGGCTAGCGATCTCCTACGAGCAGTACTTC. This gives the protein CASSLGLAISYEQYF.

The sample holds a few counts of this clonotype. Here the CDR3 reads CSAKWAMNTEAFF. The CDR3 DNA sequence: TGCAGTGCTAAGTGGGCCATGAACACTGAAGCTTTCTTT. J is TRBJ1-1 and V is TRBV20-1, with unresolved D. The germline V gene encodes CDR1 DFQATT and CDR2 SNEGSKA (reference sequence). The CDR3 sequence is 13 residues long. Trimming pared 4 bases from V and 0 bases from J, leaving 9 bases between.

The sample holds many counts of this clonotype. The V and J genes are TRBV5-1 and TRBJ1-6; possible D gene TRBD1, 6 bases. V dropped 0 bases and J dropped 8 bases, with 12 bases sitting between them. This CDR3 has 15 amino acids. Germline loops: CDR1 SGHRS, CDR2 YFSETQ. CDR3 protein: CASSLVGGAYSPLHF. In nucleotides, the CDR3 is TGCGCCAGCAGCTTGGTTGGGGGGGCTTATTCACCCCTCCACTTT.

This clonotype was counted a single time. The chain has TRBV9 and TRBJ2-1; 7 bases line up with TRBD2. The CDR3 has 15 residues. Germline V gives CDR1 SGDLS, CDR2 YYNGEE. After removal of 0 bases from V and 4 bases from J, the junction contained 4 bases not matched to a gene. The CDR3 region is CASSVGGSGYNEQFF. The CDR3 DNA follows: TGTGCCAGCAGCGTAGGCGGGAGTGGGTACAATGAGCAGTTCTTC.

As regards this clonotype: A much larger clone lies a single base off, so this may be a read error. The chain carries TRBV9 and TRBJ2-4; D is unresolved. Germline V gives CDR1 SGDLS, CDR2 YYNGEE. The CDR3 is 15 residues long. The CDR3 DNA follows: TGTGCCAGCAGCGTAGGCTCCTTAGCCAAAAACATTCGGTACTTC. Translating gives CASSVGSLAKNIRYF.

For this clonotype: With a much larger clone just one base away, this may be a read error. This chain joins TRBV12-3 or TRBV12-4 and TRBJ2-5; TRBD1 might be the D (6 bases). The CDR3 consists of 13 residues. Here the CDR3 reads CASGFTGKETQYF. CDR3 nucleotides: TGTGCCAGCGGTTTTACAGGGAAAGAGACCCAGTACTTC.

As to this clonotype: The germline gene is not matched at one end of the junction; a read error may be the cause. The CDR3 reads CASSLVGGLHQPRHF. CDR3 nucleotides: TGTGCCAGCAGCTTGGTGGGGGGGCTACATCAGCCCCGGCATTTT. The rearrangement joins TRBV4-2 to TRBJ1-5; TRBD1 is a possible D gene (6 bases). Germline CDR1 LGHNA, CDR2 YNFKEQ. The CDR3 is made up of 15 amino acids.

This clonotype showed up many times. This rearrangement joins TRBV20-1 to TRBJ1-5, with D possibly being TRBD1 (5 bases). This CDR3 is built from 12 residues. From germline, CDR1 is DFQATT and CDR2 SNEGSKA (reference sequence). Trimming stripped 3 bases from V and 5 bases from J, with 8 bases between. The CDR3 DNA reads TGCAGTGCTAGCTTGGGGGATCAGCCCCAGCATTTT. Its protein product is CSASLGDQPQHF.

The V and J genes are TRBV6-2 or TRBV6-3 and TRBJ2-7; maybe TRBD2 (6 bases). Germline V gene lookup returns CDR1 MNHEY and CDR2 SVGEGT. CDR3 length equals 16 residues. With 2 bases removed from V and 3 bases from J, the gap between germline ends came to 17 bases. The CDR3 sequence: CASSYPRIRGFYEQYF. The CDR3 bases are TGTGCCAGCAGTTACCCCAGGATCCGGGGGTTCTACGAGCAGTACTTC.

The V and J genes are TRBV19 and TRBJ2-3, with 8 bases identical to TRBD2. Per germline, CDR1 LNHDA and CDR2 SQIVND (reference sequence). The CDR3 consists of 15 residues. The ends lost 6 bases at V and 2 bases at J; junction bases unmatched: 7. The DNA for the CDR3 is TGTGCCAGTAGCGTTCCAGCGGGGGACACAGATACGCAGTATTTT. It encodes CASSVPAGDTDTQYF. The full variable domain, with the rest looked up from reference TRBV19 and TRBJ2-3, is DGGITQSPKYLFRKEGQNVTLSCEQNLNHDAMYWYRQDPGQGLRLIYYSQIVNDFQKGDIAEGYSVSREKKESFPLTVTSAQKNPTAFYLCASSVPAGDTDTQYFGPGTRLTVL.

This chain joins TRBV14 and TRBJ2-5, with D possibly being TRBD2 (6 bases). The end of the DNA is better explained by TRBJ2-1, so the J call may be wrong. CDR1 SGHDN and CDR2 FVKESK come from the germline V gene. The CDR3 totals 11 residues. This CDR3 is CASSLDYRQFF. CDR3 nucleotide sequence: TGTGCCAGCAGCTTGGACTACCGGCAGTTCTTC.

The genes are TRBV30 and TRBJ1-2; 8 bases map to TRBD1. V lost 6 bases to trimming and J lost 7 bases; unmatched junction nucleotides: 13. Germline CDR1 is GTSNPN and CDR2 is SVGIG (reference sequence). There are 14 residues in the CDR3. The DNA of the CDR3 is TGTGCCTGTAGCCCAGGGGGCGACCGTACTGGCTACACCTTC. Residues: CACSPGGDRTGYTF.

The V and J genes are TRBV10-3 and TRBJ2-2; a possible D gene is TRBD2 (5 bases). V was trimmed by 11 bases and J by 4 bases, leaving 14 bases between them. CDR1 ENHRY and CDR2 SYGVKD come from the germline V gene. The length of the CDR3 is 13 residues. As DNA, the CDR3 is TGTGCCTCTACGGAGGACTTCACCGGGGAGCTGTTTTTT. This gives the protein CASTEDFTGELFF.

On this clonotype itself: A read error may account for a junction end that differs from germline. The V call is TRBV19, the J call TRBJ2-7; TRBD1 or TRBD2 may be the D gene (6 bases each). CDR3 length: 13 residues. Germline V lookup: CDR1 LNHDA, CDR2 SQIVND (reference sequence). The CDR3 nucleotides are TGTGCCACCTCGTCCGGGGGCTGGAGCGAGCAGCACTTC. Encoded protein: CATSSGGWSEQHF.

The chain recombines TRBV19 with TRBJ1-1, with 9 positions matching TRBD1. The J segment lost 5 bases and the V segment lost 4 bases, leaving 5 bases of the junction unmatched. Germline V gene lookup returns CDR1 LNHDA and CDR2 SQIVND (reference sequence). The CDR3 runs to 14 residues. CDR3 sequence: CASSTGTGLTEAFF. The CDR3 nucleotides read TGTGCCAGTAGTACCGGGACAGGGTTGACTGAAGCTTTCTTT. Looking up the rest from reference TRBV19 and TRBJ1-1 gives the full variable domain: DGGITQSPKYLFRKEGQNVTLSCEQNLNHDAMYWYRQDPGQGLRLIYYSQIVNDFQKGDIAEGYSVSREKKESFPLTVTSAQKNPTAFYLCASSTGTGLTEAFFGQGTRLTVV.

The table lists this clonotype with a few counts. The V gene is TRBV15, the J gene TRBJ2-7, with D unclear. V lost 0 bases and J 3 bases, leaving 9 bases between the germline ends. Germline assignment: CDR1 LNHNV and CDR2 YYDKDF (reference sequence). This CDR3 is 14 amino acids long. The chain's CDR3 is CATSRDSQDYEQYF. CDR3 in DNA: TGTGCCACCAGCAGAGATTCCCAGGACTACGAGCAGTACTTC. Using reference TRBV15 and TRBJ2-7 for the parts outside the CDR3, the full variable domain is DAMVIQNPRYQVTQFGKPVTLSCSQTLNHNVMYWYQQKSSQAPKLLFHYYDKDFNNEADTPDNFQSRRPNTSFCFLDIRSPGLGDTAMYLCATSRDSQDYEQYFGPGTRLTVT.

This clonotype showed up many times. The V gene is TRBV20-1, the J gene TRBJ1-2, with D hard to call. The CDR3 is made up of 13 amino acids. Germline V gives CDR1 DFQATT, CDR2 SNEGSKA (reference sequence). Trimming pared 5 bases from V and 7 bases from J, leaving 17 bases between. CDR3 sequence (DNA): TGCAGTGCTGGAGGGTCTCCCCGAGGTGGCTACACCTTC. This encodes CSAGGSPRGGYTF.

The chain combines TRBV10-3 with TRBJ1-6; D not certain. The CDR3 is made up of 13 amino acids. V lost 3 bases, J lost 7 bases, and 7 bases lay in between. Germline loops: CDR1 ENHRY, CDR2 SYGVKD. The CDR3 region is CAISEKENSPLHF. The CDR3, as DNA: TGTGCCATCAGTGAAAAGGAGAATTCACCCCTCCACTTT.